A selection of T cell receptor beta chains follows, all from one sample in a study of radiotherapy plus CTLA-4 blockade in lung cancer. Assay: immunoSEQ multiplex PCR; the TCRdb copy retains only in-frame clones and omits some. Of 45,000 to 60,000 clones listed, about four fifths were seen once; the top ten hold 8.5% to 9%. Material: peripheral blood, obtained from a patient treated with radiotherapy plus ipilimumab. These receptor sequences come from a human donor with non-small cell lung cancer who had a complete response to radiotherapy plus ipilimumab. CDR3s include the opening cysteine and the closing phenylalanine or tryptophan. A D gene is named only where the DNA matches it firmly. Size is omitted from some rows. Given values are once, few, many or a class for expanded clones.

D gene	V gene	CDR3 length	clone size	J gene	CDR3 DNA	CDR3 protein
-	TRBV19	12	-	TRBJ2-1	TGTGCCAGTGCTAGACGCTCCGATGAGCAGTTCTTC	CASARRSDEQFF
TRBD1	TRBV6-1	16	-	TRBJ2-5	TGTGCCAGCAGTGCCCGGGACAGGGGCCGCCAAGAGACCCAGTACTTC	CASSARDRGRQETQYF
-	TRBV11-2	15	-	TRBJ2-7	TGTGCCAGCAGCTTAGAGGCAGGACAGACCTACGAGCAGTACTTC	CASSLEAGQTYEQYF
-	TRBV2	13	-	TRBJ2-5	TGTGCCGCAAACCCGGGGTTCCAGGAGACCCAGTACTTC	CAANPGFQETQYF
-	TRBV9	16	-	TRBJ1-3	TGTGCCAGCAGCCATTGGACAGAATCCTCTGGAAACACCATATATTTT	CASSHWTESSGNTIYF
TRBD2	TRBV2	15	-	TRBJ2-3	TGTGCCAGCATCGTGGACGGGGGGTATTTAGATACGCAGTATTTT	CASIVDGGYLDTQYF
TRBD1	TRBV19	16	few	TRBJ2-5	TGTGCCAGTAGTATTACAGGGGCCTTTGGGAAAGAGACCCAGTACTTC	CASSITGAFGKETQYF
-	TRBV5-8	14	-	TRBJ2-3	TGTGCCAGCAGCTCGCGGAGGGGCACAGATACGCAGTATTTT	CASSSRRGTDTQYF
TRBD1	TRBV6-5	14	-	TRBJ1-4	TGTGCCAGCGGAGGACAGGATAGTAATGAAAAACTGTTTTTT	CASGGQDSNEKLFF
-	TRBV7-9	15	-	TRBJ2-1	TGTGCCAGCAGTTCTAGTGGGGCCTCCTACAATGAGCAGTTCTTC	CASSSSGASYNEQFF
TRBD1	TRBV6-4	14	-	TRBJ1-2	TGTGCCAGCAGTGAAACAGGGGGCGCGGATGGCTACACCTTC	CASSETGGADGYTF
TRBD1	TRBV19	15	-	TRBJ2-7	TGTGCCAGTAGTCGTGACAGGGTAGGCTCCTACGAGCAGTACTTC	CASSRDRVGSYEQYF
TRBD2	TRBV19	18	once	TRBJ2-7	TGTGCCAGTAGTATAGAAGCGGGGGGGCCGACAGGTGGCTACGAGCAGTACTTC	CASSIEAGGPTGGYEQYF
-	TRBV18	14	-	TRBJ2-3	TGTGCCAGCTCACCCGGGGTCCGCACAGATACGCAGTATTTT	CASSPGVRTDTQYF
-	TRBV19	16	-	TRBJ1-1	TGTGCCAGTAGTACATCGCTCGGGGGACGGAACACTGAAGCTTTCTTT	CASSTSLGGRNTEAFF
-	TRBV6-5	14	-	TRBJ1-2	TGTGCCAGCAGTCCAGTGGAGCCGTTCTATGGCTACACCTTC	CASSPVEPFYGYTF
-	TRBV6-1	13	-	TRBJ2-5	TGTGCCAGCAGTGAGGGCTCCGAGGAGACCCAGTACTTC	CASSEGSEETQYF
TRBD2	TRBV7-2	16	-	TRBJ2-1	TGTGCCAGCAGCTTAGGGGGACTAGCGGACTACAATGAGCAGTTCTTC	CASSLGGLADYNEQFF
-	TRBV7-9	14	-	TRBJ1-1	TGTGCCAGCAGCTCGACACTTGGGAACACTGAAGCTTTCTTT	CASSSTLGNTEAFF
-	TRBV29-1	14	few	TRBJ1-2	TGCAGCGTTGAAGAGGGGAGAGCTAACTATGGCTACACCTTC	CSVEEGRANYGYTF